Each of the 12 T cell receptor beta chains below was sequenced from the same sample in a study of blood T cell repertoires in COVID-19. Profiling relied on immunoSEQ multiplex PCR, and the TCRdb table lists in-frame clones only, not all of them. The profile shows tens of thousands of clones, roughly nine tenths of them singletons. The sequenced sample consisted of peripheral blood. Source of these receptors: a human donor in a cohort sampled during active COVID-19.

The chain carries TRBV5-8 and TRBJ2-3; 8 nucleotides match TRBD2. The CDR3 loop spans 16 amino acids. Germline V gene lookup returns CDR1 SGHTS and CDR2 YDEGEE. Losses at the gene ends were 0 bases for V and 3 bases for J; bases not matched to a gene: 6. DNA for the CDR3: TGTGCCAGCAGCTTGGGAGCGGGAGATGTGACAGATACGCAGTATTTT. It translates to CASSLGAGDVTDTQYF.

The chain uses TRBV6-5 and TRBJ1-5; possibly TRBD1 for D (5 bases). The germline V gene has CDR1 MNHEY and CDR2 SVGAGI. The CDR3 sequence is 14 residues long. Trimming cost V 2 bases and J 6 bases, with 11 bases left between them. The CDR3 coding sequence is TGTGCCAGCAGTTACCGATCCGGGGGTCAGCCCCAGCATTTT. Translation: CASSYRSGGQPQHF.

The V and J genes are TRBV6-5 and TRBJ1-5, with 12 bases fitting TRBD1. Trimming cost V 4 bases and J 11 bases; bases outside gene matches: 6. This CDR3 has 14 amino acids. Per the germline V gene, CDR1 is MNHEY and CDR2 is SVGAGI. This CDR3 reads CASSSPGQGASQHF. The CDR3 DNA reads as TGTGCCAGCAGTTCCCCGGGACAGGGGGCGTCCCAGCATTTT.

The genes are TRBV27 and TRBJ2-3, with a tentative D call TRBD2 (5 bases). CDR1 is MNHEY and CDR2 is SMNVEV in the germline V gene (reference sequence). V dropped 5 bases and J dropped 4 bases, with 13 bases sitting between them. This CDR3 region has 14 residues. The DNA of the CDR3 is TGTGCCAGCAGTGCGGGCTCGGTCGCAGATACGCAGTATTTT. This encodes CASSAGSVADTQYF.

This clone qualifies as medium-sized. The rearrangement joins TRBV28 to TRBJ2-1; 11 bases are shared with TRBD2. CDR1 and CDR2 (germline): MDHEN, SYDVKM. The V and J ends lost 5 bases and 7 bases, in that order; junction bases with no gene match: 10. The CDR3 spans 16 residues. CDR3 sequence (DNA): TGTGCCAGCAGTCCCATAGCGGGAGGGCCCCAAAATGAGCAGTTCTTC. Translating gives CASSPIAGGPQNEQFF. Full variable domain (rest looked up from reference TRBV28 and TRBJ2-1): DVKVTQSSRYLVKRTGEKVFLECVQDMDHENMFWYRQDPGLGLRLIYFSYDVKMKEKGDIPEGYSVSREKKERFSLILESASTNQTSMYLCASSPIAGGPQNEQFFGPGTRLTVL.

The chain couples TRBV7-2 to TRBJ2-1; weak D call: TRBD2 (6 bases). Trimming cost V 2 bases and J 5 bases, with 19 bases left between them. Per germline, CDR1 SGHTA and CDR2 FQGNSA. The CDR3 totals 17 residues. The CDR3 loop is CASSLQVGLLANNEQFF. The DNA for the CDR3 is TGTGCCAGCAGCTTACAAGTGGGACTCCTCGCGAACAATGAGCAGTTCTTC.

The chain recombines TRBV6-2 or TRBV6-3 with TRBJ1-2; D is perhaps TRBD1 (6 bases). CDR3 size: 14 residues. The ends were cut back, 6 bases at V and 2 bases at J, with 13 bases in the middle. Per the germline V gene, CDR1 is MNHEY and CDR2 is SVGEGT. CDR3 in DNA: TGTGCCAGCAGCACTACAGGGCCCAACTATGGCTACACCTTC. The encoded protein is CASSTTGPNYGYTF.

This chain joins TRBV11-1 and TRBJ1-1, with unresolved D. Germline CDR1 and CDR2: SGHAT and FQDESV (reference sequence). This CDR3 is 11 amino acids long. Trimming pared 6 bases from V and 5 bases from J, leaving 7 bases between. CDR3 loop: CASRLTTEAFF. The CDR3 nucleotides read TGTGCCAGCAGACTCACTACTGAAGCTTTCTTT.

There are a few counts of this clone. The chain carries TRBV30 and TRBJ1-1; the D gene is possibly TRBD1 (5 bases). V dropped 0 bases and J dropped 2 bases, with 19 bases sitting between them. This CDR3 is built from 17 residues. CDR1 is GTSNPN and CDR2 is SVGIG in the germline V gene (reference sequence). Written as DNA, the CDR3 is TGTGCCTGGAGTGTAAGGCAGGGAGGAGTCGGCAACACTGAAGCTTTCTTT. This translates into CAWSVRQGGVGNTEAFF. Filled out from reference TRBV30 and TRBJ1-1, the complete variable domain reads SQTIHQWPATLVQPVGSPLSLECTVEGTSNPNLYWYRQAAGRGLQLLFYSVGIGQISSEVPQNLSASRPQDRQFILSSKKLLLSDSGFYLCAWSVRQGGVGNTEAFFGQGTRLTVV.

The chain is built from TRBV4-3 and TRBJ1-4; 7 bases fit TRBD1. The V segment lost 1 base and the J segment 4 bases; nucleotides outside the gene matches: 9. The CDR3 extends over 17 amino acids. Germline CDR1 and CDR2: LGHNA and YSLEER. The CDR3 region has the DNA TGCGCCAGCAGCCAAGGCCCCGTGGGACAGTATAATGAAAAACTGTTTTTT. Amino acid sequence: CASSQGPVGQYNEKLFF.

The CDR3 loop is CASSYSTGTSGRIGGELFF. The DNA for the CDR3 is TGTGCCAGCAGTTACTCGACCGGGACTAGCGGGAGGATAGGAGGGGAGCTGTTTTTT. The chain employs TRBV6-2 or TRBV6-3 and TRBJ2-2; 15 bases are shared with TRBD2. Germline CDR1 reads MNHEY; CDR2 reads SVGEGT. J was trimmed by 8 bases and V by 0 bases; bases with no gene match: 10. This CDR3 has 19 residues.

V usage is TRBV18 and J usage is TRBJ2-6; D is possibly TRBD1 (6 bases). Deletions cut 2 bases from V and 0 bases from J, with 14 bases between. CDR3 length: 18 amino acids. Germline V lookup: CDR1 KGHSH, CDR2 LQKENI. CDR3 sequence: CASSPYRDTHSGANVLTF. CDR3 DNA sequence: TGTGCCAGCTCACCATATCGGGACACCCACTCTGGGGCCAACGTCCTGACTTTC.